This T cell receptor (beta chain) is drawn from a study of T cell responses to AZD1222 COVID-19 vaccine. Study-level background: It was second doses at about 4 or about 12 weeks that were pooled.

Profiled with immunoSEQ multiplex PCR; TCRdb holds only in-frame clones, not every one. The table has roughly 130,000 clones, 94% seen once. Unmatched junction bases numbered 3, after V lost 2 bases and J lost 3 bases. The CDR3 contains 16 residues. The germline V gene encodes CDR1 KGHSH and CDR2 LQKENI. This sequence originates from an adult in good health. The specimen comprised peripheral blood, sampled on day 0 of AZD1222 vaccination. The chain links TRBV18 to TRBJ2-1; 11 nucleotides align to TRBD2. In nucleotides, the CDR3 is TGTGCCAGCTCACCATCGCTAGCGGGGGGCTACAATGAGCAGTTCTTC. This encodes CASSPSLAGGYNEQFF.